This TCR beta chain was identified during a study of blood T cell repertoires in COVID-19. CDR3 length: 16 amino acids. CDR1 is SGHRS and CDR2 is YFSETQ in the germline V gene. J was trimmed by 7 bases and V by 0 bases; bases with no gene match: 8. In the authors' methods: Cell counts per sample came from amplifying reference gene primers. Libraries were prepared by immunoSEQ multiplex PCR; TCRdb keeps only in-frame clonotypes and omits some of them. That table gives V, J and clone size, and the DNA gave D and trimming. The data contain roughly 380,000 clones, 85% of them seen just once; the ten biggest clones take up around 3.4%.

The specimen sequenced was peripheral blood. V usage is TRBV5-1 and J usage is TRBJ2-1, with TRBD2 matching 9 bases. The sequence was obtained from a young woman with acute or convalescent COVID-19. DNA of the CDR3: TGCGCCAGCAGCTTGGAACTAGCGGGCAGGGGTAATGAGCAGTTCTTC. Translation: CASSLELAGRGNEQFF.